One sample yielded the 5 T cell receptor beta chains listed below, sequenced in a study of patients and donors after allogeneic stem cell transplantation. One entry per CDR3 protein results from TCRdb running MiXCR on the RT-PCR reads. The sample records about 160,000 distinct CDR3 sequences, 24% being singletons. Material for sequencing was blood, either unsorted or a sorted T cell fraction (not recorded which). These receptor sequences come from a human donor who was either an allogeneic HSCT recipient or a stem cell or donor lymphocyte infusion donor (not recorded which). It is not recorded whose cells these are; they may come from a transplant donor.

J is TRBJ1-2 and V is TRBV28; 9 nucleotides match TRBD1. Losses at the gene ends were 3 bases for V and 4 bases for J; bases not matched to a gene: 3. In germline, CDR1 is MDHEN, CDR2 SYDVKM. CDR3 length: 14 residues. The CDR3 is CASSLGGQGYGYTF. The CDR3 nucleotides are TGTGCCAGCAGTTTGGGGGGACAGGGCTATGGCTACACCTTC.

This chain links TRBV5-6 with TRBJ2-3; the match to TRBD1 covers 8 bases. The CDR3 contains 14 residues. J lost 3 bases, V lost 3 bases, and 3 bases had no gene match. CDR1 and CDR2 (germline): SGHDT, YYEEEE. CDR3 bases: TGTGCCAGCAGCTCGACAGGGGCAACAGATACGCAGTATTTT. Residues: CASSSTGATDTQYF.

This clonotype was recorded a few times. V gene TRBV11-2 combines with J gene TRBJ1-4; D not certain. The CDR3 runs 15 residues. Germline CDR1 is SGHAT and CDR2 is FQNNGV. V was clipped by 5 bases and J by 5 bases, with 15 bases between them. Here the CDR3 reads CASSPRRKVNEKLFF. The CDR3 DNA follows: TGTGCCAGCAGCCCGAGACGGAAAGTAAATGAAAAACTGTTTTTT.

The V gene is TRBV5-1, the J gene TRBJ2-1; 8 bases are shared with TRBD1. The ends lost 7 bases at V and 5 bases at J; junction bases unmatched: 2. This CDR3 has 12 residues. The germline gives CDR1 SGHRS, CDR2 YFSETQ. The CDR3 is CASRGQDNEQFF. The CDR3 DNA sequence: TGCGCCAGCCGGGGACAGGACAATGAGCAGTTCTTC.

This clonotype showed up just a few times. The chain couples TRBV7-8 to TRBJ2-1; the match to TRBD2 covers 8 bases. The CDR3 contains 15 residues. Germline values: CDR1 SGHVS, CDR2 FQNEAQ. Trimming removed 6 bases from V and 0 bases from J; junction bases left unmatched: 4. The CDR3 nucleotides are TGTGCCAGCAGGGTGAGCGGGAGCTCCTACAATGAGCAGTTCTTC. Translation gives CASRVSGSSYNEQFF.